The 2 T cell receptor beta chains reported below all come from one sample, sequenced in a study of blood T cell repertoires in COVID-19. The data were produced by immunoSEQ multiplex PCR, yet TCRdb's version contains in-frame clones alone and is incomplete. The table shows approximately 65,000 clones, with roughly 89% occurring only once. The material sequenced was peripheral blood. Receptors were obtained from a woman aged 45-65 years with active COVID-19.

The rearrangement uses TRBV5-4 and TRBJ1-1, with TRBD1 matching over 7 bases. This CDR3 is 14 amino acids long. The trim removed 4 bases at V and 1 base at J, leaving 4 bases unmatched. CDR1 is SGHNT, CDR2 YYREEE, per germline (reference sequence). This CDR3 reads CASSTRGPNTEAFF. CDR3 bases: TGTGCCAGCAGCACAAGGGGGCCGAACACTGAAGCTTTCTTT.

V and J are TRBV5-1 and TRBJ2-1; TRBD1 aligns across 7 bases. The trim removed 4 bases at V and 8 bases at J, leaving 12 bases unmatched. Germline lookup yields CDR1 SGHRS and CDR2 YFSETQ. This CDR3 is built from 15 residues. The CDR3 region has the DNA TGCGCCAGCAGCGGACGGACAGGTTCATTGGATGAGCAGTTCTTC. Amino acids: CASSGRTGSLDEQFF.